This T cell receptor (beta chain) was observed in a study of prognosis after radiotherapy for stage I lung cancer. Trimming left V 5 bases short and J 4 bases short, with 11 bases between. The CDR3 has 13 amino acids. Germline V CDR1 and CDR2: LNHDA, SQIVND (reference sequence). Template was genomic DNA; TCR beta CDR3 amplified in two multiplex PCR rounds. For every TRBV and TRBJ gene, a specific primer was used in first-round PCR. TCRdb re-analysed the multiplex PCR reads in MiXCR, keeping a single row per CDR3 protein. The data show about 35,000 distinct CDR3 sequences, with about 32% seen just once and 27% held by the top ten. The sample holds many counts of this clonotype.

This clonotype was sampled from a donor aged 50 or older with non-small cell lung cancer. The starting material was PBMCs, obtained before or after stereotactic body radiation therapy (not recorded which). The V call is TRBV19, the J call TRBJ1-1; D gene uncertain. This CDR3 is CASSLLGITEAFF. CDR3 nucleotide sequence: TGTGCCAGTAGTTTACTGGGGATCACTGAAGCTTTCTTT. Full variable domain (rest looked up from reference TRBV19 and TRBJ1-1): DGGITQSPKYLFRKEGQNVTLSCEQNLNHDAMYWYRQDPGQGLRLIYYSQIVNDFQKGDIAEGYSVSREKKESFPLTVTSAQKNPTAFYLCASSLLGITEAFFGQGTRLTVV.